These 15 T cell receptor beta chains originate from one sample sequenced in a study of T cell changes during pregnancy in multiple sclerosis. Assay used: immunoSEQ multiplex PCR; TCRdb lists only in-frame clones, some missing. This sample has 70,000 to 95,000 clones; about 94% occur once, and the top ten carry roughly 2.2%. The sample in question was peripheral blood, obtained in the third trimester of pregnancy. The receptors were gathered from a female donor with multiple sclerosis, enrolled in a pregnancy study.

V usage is TRBV28 and J usage is TRBJ1-2; the match to TRBD1 covers 7 bases. Per germline, CDR1 MDHEN and CDR2 SYDVKM. The CDR3 is 14 amino acids. Trimming cost V 5 bases and J 4 bases; bases outside gene matches: 7. In DNA form, the CDR3 reads TGTGCCAGCAGTGTAGGGACAGCTTCCTATGGCTACACCTTC. Protein: CASSVGTASYGYTF.

CDR3 in DNA: TGTGCCAGCAGTGATTCCCCCAGGGGGAGGTTTTCCAATGAGCAGTTCTTC. It yields the protein CASSDSPRGRFSNEQFF. This chain uses TRBV25-1 with TRBJ2-1; maybe TRBD1 (7 bases). Trimming removed 3 bases at V and 6 bases at J, with 21 bases between. The germline gives CDR1 MGHDK, CDR2 SYGVNS. The CDR3 is 17 residues long.

The chain recombines TRBV10-3 with TRBJ2-6; 8 bases line up with TRBD1. The germline gives CDR1 ENHRY, CDR2 SYGVKD. J was trimmed by 0 bases and V by 10 bases; bases with no gene match: 8. The CDR3 spans 16 residues. In nucleotides, the CDR3 is TGTGCCACCAAACCTACAGGGGGCTCTGGGGCCAACGTCCTGACTTTC. It translates to CATKPTGGSGANVLTF.

V and J are TRBV9 and TRBJ1-1, with D uncertain. The CDR3 is made up of 13 amino acids. Germline values: CDR1 SGDLS, CDR2 YYNGEE. V dropped 4 bases and J dropped 7 bases, with 14 bases sitting between them. CDR3 in DNA: TGTGCCAGCAGCCGGACTGGGAAGGGTGAAGCTTTCTTT. Translation: CASSRTGKGEAFF.

The CDR3: CASSDGSGGNNEQFF. In nucleotides, the CDR3 is TGTGCCAGCAGTGACGGCTCAGGGGGGAACAATGAGCAGTTCTTC. The V and J genes are TRBV6-4 and TRBJ2-1, with D perhaps matching TRBD1 (7 bases). Trimming shortened V by 2 bases and J by 5 bases, and 13 bases separated the two germline ends. The CDR3 runs to 15 residues. Germline CDR1 is MRHNA and CDR2 is SNTAGT.

This rearrangement joins TRBV11-2 to TRBJ1-5; D possibly corresponds to TRBD1 (5 bases). V gave up 1 base and J gave up 7 bases, with 14 bases separating them. Germline lookup yields CDR1 SGHAT and CDR2 FQNNGV. The length of the CDR3 is 15 residues. The CDR3 region has the DNA TGTGCCAGCAGCTTAGGAAGGGACTTCGCGCAGCCCCAGCATTTT. It yields the protein CASSLGRDFAQPQHF.

This clone has only a few counts. The chain recombines TRBV28 with TRBJ1-6, with D perhaps TRBD1 (6 bases). V lost 7 bases and J 8 bases, leaving 30 bases between the germline ends. The germline gives CDR1 MDHEN, CDR2 SYDVKM. This CDR3 is built from 19 residues. The CDR3 spells CASKDHTGSIQLGDSPLHF. The DNA of the CDR3 is TGTGCCAGCAAGGATCACACAGGGTCGATTCAATTAGGGGATTCACCCCTCCACTTT.

The rearrangement joins TRBV28 to TRBJ2-7; perhaps TRBD1 as D (5 bases). V was clipped by 4 bases and J by 3 bases, with 10 bases between them. The CDR3 contains 13 residues. Germline V gives CDR1 MDHEN, CDR2 SYDVKM. Here the CDR3 DNA reads TGTGCCAGCAGTTCAGGGAATGTCTACGAGCAGTACTTC. Translation: CASSSGNVYEQYF. Full variable domain (rest looked up from reference TRBV28 and TRBJ2-7): DVKVTQSSRYLVKRTGEKVFLECVQDMDHENMFWYRQDPGLGLRLIYFSYDVKMKEKGDIPEGYSVSREKKERFSLILESASTNQTSMYLCASSSGNVYEQYFGPGTRLTVT.

The V and J genes are TRBV28 and TRBJ2-2; TRBD2 aligns across 11 bases. Germline V gene data show CDR1 as MDHEN and CDR2 as SYDVKM. The CDR3 loop spans 16 amino acids. The junction had 4 bases not matched to a gene; V was cut back by 3 bases and J by 4 bases. CDR3 in amino acids: CASSFSGRAITGELFF. CDR3 DNA: TGTGCCAGCAGTTTTAGCGGGAGGGCCATCACCGGGGAGCTGTTTTTT.

V gene TRBV11-2 combines with J gene TRBJ2-1, with 7 bases identical to TRBD2. The CDR3 loop spans 15 amino acids. In germline, CDR1 is SGHAT, CDR2 FQNNGV. The trim removed 4 bases at V and 8 bases at J, leaving 11 bases unmatched. The CDR3 spells CASSSGTTLSDEQFF. The CDR3 DNA reads as TGTGCCAGCAGCTCCGGGACTACCCTATCGGATGAGCAGTTCTTC.

The chain is built from TRBV28 and TRBJ2-3, with 9 bases matching TRBD2. V was clipped by 7 bases and J by 9 bases; unmatched bases: 20. There are 17 residues in the CDR3. Germline V gives CDR1 MDHEN, CDR2 SYDVKM. DNA for the CDR3: TGTGCCAGCATCCCCCTACGGGGGCGGGAGGGACGATCGACGCAGTATTTT. Amino acid sequence: CASIPLRGREGRSTQYF.

The gene calls are TRBV2 and TRBJ1-2; 9 bases match TRBD1. The CDR3 totals 14 residues. V dropped 1 base and J dropped 7; count of bases not matched to a gene: 4. Germline-derived CDR1 and CDR2 are SNHLY and FYNNEI. The CDR3 sequence is CASSEGGQGGGYTF. The CDR3 DNA reads as TGTGCCAGCAGTGAAGGGGGACAGGGAGGTGGCTACACCTTC.

This clone was found once. V gene TRBV7-9 combines with J gene TRBJ2-1, with 9 positions matching TRBD2. From germline, CDR1 is SEHNR and CDR2 FQNEAQ (reference sequence). The CDR3 runs 17 residues. Losses at the gene ends were 5 bases for V and 8 bases for J; bases not matched to a gene: 16. This CDR3 is CASSHAGGEPVGYEQFF. The CDR3 DNA follows: TGTGCCAGCAGCCACGCGGGGGGGGAACCGGTCGGGTATGAGCAGTTCTTC.

The V call is TRBV18, the J call TRBJ2-7; 8 bases map to TRBD1. Germline V gives CDR1 KGHSH, CDR2 LQKENI. This CDR3 contains 15 residues. Losses at the gene ends were 0 bases for V and 3 bases for J; bases not matched to a gene: 4. CDR3 DNA sequence: TGTGCCAGCTCACCACCGGGGACAGGACACTACGAGCAGTACTTC. Protein: CASSPPGTGHYEQYF.

The V gene is TRBV7-6, the J gene TRBJ2-3, with 9 bases identical to TRBD1. V was clipped by 2 bases and J by 2 bases; unmatched bases: 11. Germline CDR1 reads SGHVS; CDR2 reads FNYEAQ. The CDR3 contains 18 residues. The CDR3 coding sequence is TGTGCCAGCAGCTTACAGTCTACAGGGGGCAATCCCACAGATACGCAGTATTTT. Amino acids: CASSLQSTGGNPTDTQYF.